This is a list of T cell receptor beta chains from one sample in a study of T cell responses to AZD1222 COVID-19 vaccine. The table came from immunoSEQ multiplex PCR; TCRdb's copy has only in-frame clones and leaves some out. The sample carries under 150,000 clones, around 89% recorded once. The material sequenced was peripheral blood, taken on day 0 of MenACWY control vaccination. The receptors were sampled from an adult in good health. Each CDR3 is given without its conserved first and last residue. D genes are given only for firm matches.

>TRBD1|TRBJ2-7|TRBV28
ASSFVSGGYEQY
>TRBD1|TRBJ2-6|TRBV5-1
ASSHLSGTGGAEANVLT
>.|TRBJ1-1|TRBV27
ASSPQTYLNTEAF
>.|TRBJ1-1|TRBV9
ASSVGALAGEAF
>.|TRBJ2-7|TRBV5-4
ASSLGRRAYEQY
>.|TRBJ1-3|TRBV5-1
ASTLSRINSGNTIY
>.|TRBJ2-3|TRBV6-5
ASSLSTDTQY
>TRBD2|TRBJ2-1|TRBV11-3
ASSWLAVYNEQF
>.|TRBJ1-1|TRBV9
ASSVVVGAGTEAF
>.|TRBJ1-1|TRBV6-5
ASSYSRNQLSTEAF
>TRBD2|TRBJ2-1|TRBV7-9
ASSFTSGSAGEQF
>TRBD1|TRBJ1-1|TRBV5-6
ASSPGTGRMNTEAF
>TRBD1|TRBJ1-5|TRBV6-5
ASRDRGGQPQH
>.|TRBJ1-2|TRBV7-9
ASSLSDSYT
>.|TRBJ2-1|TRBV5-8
ASSPAGRVRLHNEQF
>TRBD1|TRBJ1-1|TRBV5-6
ASTRGPTEAF
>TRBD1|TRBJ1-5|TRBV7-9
ASSLEDRGSNQPQH
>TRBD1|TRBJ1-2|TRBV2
ASSLGTAHT
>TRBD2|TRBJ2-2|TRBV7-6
ASSPRDSGRGFANTGELF
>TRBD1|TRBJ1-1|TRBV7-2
ASSFFPGQMNTEAF
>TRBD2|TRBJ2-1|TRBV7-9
ASSLGLAENNEQF
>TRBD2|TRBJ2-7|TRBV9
ASSVVGAGVYEQY
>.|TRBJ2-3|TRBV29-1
STERGGTDTQY
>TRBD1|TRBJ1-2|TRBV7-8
ASSRRDRGGYT
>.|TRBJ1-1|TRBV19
ASSISGVSTEAF
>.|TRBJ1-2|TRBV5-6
ASSRNLERYGYT
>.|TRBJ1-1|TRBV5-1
ASSLGAGNTEAF
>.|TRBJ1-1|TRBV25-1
ASSEQTTSTEAF
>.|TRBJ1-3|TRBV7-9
ASSFQSSGNTIY
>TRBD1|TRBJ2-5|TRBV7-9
ASSRTGNPRMSDQY
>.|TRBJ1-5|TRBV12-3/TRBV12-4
ASSLAGSQPQH
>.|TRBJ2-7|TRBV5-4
ASSMNWALRNEQY
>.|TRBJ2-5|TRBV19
ASSMRSQRTYQETQY
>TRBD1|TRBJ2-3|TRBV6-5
ASSYQGQGAGTQY
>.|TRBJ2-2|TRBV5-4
ASSSPMGGRDTGELF
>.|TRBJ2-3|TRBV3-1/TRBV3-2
ASSQDLEGWEDTQY
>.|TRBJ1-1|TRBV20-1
SASRYQGMNTEAF
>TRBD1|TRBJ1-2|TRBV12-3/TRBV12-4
ASSLGQGLGYT
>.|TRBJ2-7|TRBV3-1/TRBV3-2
ASSQGAYSSYEQY
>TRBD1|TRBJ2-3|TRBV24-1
ATSPTGQGAFGTDTQY
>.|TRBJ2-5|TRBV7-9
ASSLESTGTQY
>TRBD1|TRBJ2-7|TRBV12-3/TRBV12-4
ATARTGVSQY
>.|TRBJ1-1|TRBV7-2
ASSSKGGRTEAF
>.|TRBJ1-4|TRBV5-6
ASSRGDEKLF
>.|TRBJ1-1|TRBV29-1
SVVLSVSLNTEAF
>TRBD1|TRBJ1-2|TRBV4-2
ASSQEVAGGWGT